One and the same sample provided the 26 T cell receptor beta chains below, sequenced in a study of control samples from healthy donors and cancer patients. Measured with immunoSEQ multiplex PCR; TCRdb has only the in-frame clones, and not every one. In the table there are over 150,000 clones, just over 90% of which are singletons. Sequenced input: blood. These receptors were taken from a man in his thirties or forties in good health.

This chain links TRBV9 with TRBJ2-4, with D unclear. Germline values: CDR1 SGDLS, CDR2 YYNGEE. With 2 bases removed from V and 8 bases from J, the gap between germline ends came to 17 bases. The CDR3 has 15 residues. The CDR3 DNA is TGTGCCAGCAGCGTGCGGCCGTTCCCCGAAGACATTCAGTACTTC. Encoded protein: CASSVRPFPEDIQYF.

On this clone: Additional DNA sequences in this sample encode the identical CDR3. The CDR3 nucleotides are TGTGCCAGCAGCGCAAGGACGGGGAACACTGAAGCTTTCTTT. This encodes CASSARTGNTEAFF. The rearrangement links TRBV27 to TRBJ1-1; D ambiguous. Trimming took 6 bases from V and 1 from J, leaving 12 bases between them. This CDR3 is built from 14 residues. Germline loops: CDR1 MNHEY, CDR2 SMNVEV (reference sequence).

J is TRBJ2-5 and V is TRBV3-1 (or the pseudogene TRBV3-2); D is uncertain. The ends were cut back, 1 base at V and 2 bases at J, with 11 bases in the middle. The CDR3 is 15 residues long. The germline V gene encodes CDR1 LGHDT and CDR2 YNNKEL (reference sequence). CDR3 region: CASSQGVESQETQYF. CDR3 nucleotides: TGTGCCAGCAGCCAAGGGGTCGAGTCACAAGAGACCCAGTACTTC.

The chain uses TRBV10-2 and TRBJ2-7; maybe TRBD2 (6 bases). Trimming took 5 bases from V and 4 from J, leaving 12 bases between them. CDR1 is WSHSY, CDR2 SAAADI, per germline. The CDR3 runs to 13 residues. The CDR3 DNA is TGCGCCAGCAGTTGGGACTGGGGGTACGAGCAGTACTTC. Its translation is CASSWDWGYEQYF.

The V and J genes are TRBV5-1 and TRBJ2-2; no definite D call. V was cut by 5 bases and J by 2 bases, with 4 bases left in between. Germline V gene sequence: CDR1 SGHRS, CDR2 YFSETQ. The CDR3 has 12 residues. The CDR3 spells CASRGNTGELFF. CDR3 coding DNA: TGCGCCAGCAGGGGAAACACCGGGGAGCTGTTTTTT.

The chain combines TRBV3-1 (or the pseudogene TRBV3-2) with TRBJ1-2; TRBD1 aligns across 8 bases. The CDR3 runs 15 residues. Trimming at V came to 0 bases and at J to 7 bases, leaving 7 bases not matched to a gene. Per germline, CDR1 LGHDT and CDR2 YNNKEL (reference sequence). The CDR3 is CASSQDPQGAGGYTF. As DNA, the CDR3 is TGTGCCAGCAGCCAAGATCCCCAGGGGGCGGGTGGCTACACCTTC.

The V call is TRBV30, the J call TRBJ1-6; D call uncertain. CDR3 length equals 15 residues. Deletions cut 0 bases from V and 0 bases from J, with 6 bases between. The germline V gene has CDR1 GTSNPN and CDR2 SVGIG (reference sequence). CDR3 bases: TGTGCCTGGAGTGTACTCGGCTCCTATAATTCACCCCTCCACTTT. Translating it yields CAWSVLGSYNSPLHF.

The chain joins TRBV7-8 to TRBJ1-1; tentatively, D is TRBD1 (6 bases). Per the germline V gene, CDR1 is SGHVS and CDR2 is FQNEAQ. The ends were cut back, 6 bases at V and 4 bases at J, with 18 bases in the middle. The CDR3 extends over 15 amino acids. The CDR3 DNA follows: TGTGCCAGCAGTCCTCCCCGGGGGGCTACCACTGAAGCTTTCTTT. This codes for CASSPPRGATTEAFF.

V gene TRBV7-3 combines with J gene TRBJ2-6; 11 bases are a match to TRBD2. Germline V CDR1 and CDR2: SGHTA, FQGTGA. V lost 1 base, J lost 0 bases, and 5 bases stayed unmatched. The CDR3 has 19 residues. The CDR3 DNA follows: TGTGCCAGCAGCTTAAGGGGGACTAGCGGAGCCTCTGGGGCCAACGTCCTGACTTTC. Protein: CASSLRGTSGASGANVLTF. The whole variable domain, remainder taken from reference TRBV7-3 and TRBJ2-6, is GAGVSQTPSNKVTEKGKYVELRCDPISGHTALYWYRQSLGQGPEFLIYFQGTGAADDSGLPNDRFFAVRPEGSVSTLKIQRTERGDSAVYLCASSLRGTSGASGANVLTFGAGSRLTVL.

The genes are TRBV7-2 and TRBJ2-1; the match to TRBD2 covers 9 bases. The CDR3 totals 13 residues. From germline, CDR1 is SGHTA and CDR2 FQGNSA. The junction had 5 bases not matched to a gene; V was cut back by 6 bases and J by 8 bases. CDR3 amino acids: CASRVAGVDEQFF. Written as DNA, the CDR3 is TGTGCCAGCAGGGTAGCGGGGGTCGATGAGCAGTTCTTC.

The chain carries TRBV5-6 and TRBJ1-2; TRBD1 matches 8 bases. The ends lost 6 bases at V and 2 bases at J; junction bases unmatched: 6. Looked up from germline, CDR1 is SGHDT and CDR2 is YYEEEE. The length of the CDR3 is 14 residues. The DNA of the CDR3 is TGTGCCAGCACCCGCGGACAGGGAAACTATGGCTACACCTTC. It yields the protein CASTRGQGNYGYTF.

V and J are TRBV2 and TRBJ1-2; D gene unclear. The V gene's germline CDR1 is SNHLY and CDR2 FYNNEI. Trimming took 7 bases from V and 6 from J, leaving 12 bases between them. This CDR3 spans 12 amino acids. Written as DNA, the CDR3 is TGTGCCAGCAAGGTGGCAGAGAATGGCTACACCTTC. Protein: CASKVAENGYTF.

The chain recombines TRBV10-3 with TRBJ1-1, with D possibly matching TRBD1 (6 bases). V lost 4 bases and J 6 bases, leaving 12 bases between the germline ends. The length of the CDR3 is 13 residues. The V gene's germline CDR1 is ENHRY and CDR2 SYGVKD. CDR3 residues: CAISGHRDAEAFF. Here the CDR3 DNA reads TGTGCCATCAGTGGCCACAGGGACGCTGAAGCTTTCTTT.

V is TRBV7-2 and J is TRBJ2-7; D not certain. The CDR3 is 14 amino acids. Germline CDR1 reads SGHTA; CDR2 reads FQGNSA. V dropped 1 base and J dropped 0 bases, with 7 bases sitting between them. The CDR3 sequence: CASSLEEISYEQYF. The CDR3 bases are TGTGCCAGCAGCTTAGAGGAGATCTCCTACGAGCAGTACTTC. The full variable domain, with the rest looked up from reference TRBV7-2 and TRBJ2-7, is GAGVSQSPSNKVTEKGKDVELRCDPISGHTALYWYRQSLGQGLEFLIYFQGNSAPDKSGLPSDRFSAERTGGSVSTLTIQRTQQEDSAVYLCASSLEEISYEQYFGPGTRLTVT.

The genes are TRBV5-1 and TRBJ2-7; 11 bases fit TRBD2. Trimming took 4 bases from V and 1 from J; bases not matched to a gene: 16. The V gene's germline CDR1 is SGHRS and CDR2 YFSETQ. The CDR3 length is 19 residues. The CDR3 region has the DNA TGCGCCAGCAGCCGCTGGCAGGAAGTCAGGACTAGCGGGTCCTACGAGCAGTACTTC. Protein: CASSRWQEVRTSGSYEQYF.

This rearrangement joins TRBV28 to TRBJ1-4; 12 positions agree with TRBD1. V lost 8 bases, J lost 4 bases, and 5 bases stayed unmatched. CDR3 size: 15 residues. Germline V lookup: CDR1 MDHEN, CDR2 SYDVKM. As DNA, the CDR3 is TGTGCCAGCGGGGGACAGGGGGCGGGTAATGAAAAACTGTTTTTT. Residues: CASGGQGAGNEKLFF.

The chain joins TRBV19 to TRBJ1-2; D possibly corresponds to TRBD1 (5 bases). CDR3 length: 16 amino acids. Germline V gives CDR1 LNHDA, CDR2 SQIVND (reference sequence). Trimming cost V 4 bases and J 3 bases, with 18 bases left between them. Written as DNA, the CDR3 is TGTGCCAGTAGTACCCGGGGCACCCGGTGGGACTATGGCTACACCTTC. Protein sequence: CASSTRGTRWDYGYTF.

This chain connects TRBV7-3 to TRBJ2-3, with D tentatively TRBD1 or TRBD2 (5 bases each). Trimming removed 4 bases from V and 2 bases from J, with 13 bases in between. The germline gives CDR1 SGHTA, CDR2 FQGTGA. The CDR3 runs to 15 residues. CDR3 sequence reads: CASSYRGRFTDTQYF. The CDR3 DNA reads TGTGCCAGCAGCTATCGGGGACGATTCACAGATACGCAGTATTTT.

This clone showed up just once. This chain connects TRBV18 to TRBJ1-4; D uncertain. Germline-derived CDR1 and CDR2 are KGHSH and LQKENI. V lost 4 bases, J lost 8 bases, and 8 bases lay in between. CDR3 length equals 12 residues. CDR3 sequence reads: CASSRLGEKLFF. In DNA form, the CDR3 reads TGTGCCAGCTCACGTCTGGGGGAAAAACTGTTTTTT.

The gene calls are TRBV7-9 and TRBJ1-1; possibly TRBD1 for D (5 bases). The CDR3 contains 11 residues. The germline V gene encodes CDR1 SEHNR and CDR2 FQNEAQ (reference sequence). Trimming shortened V by 5 bases and J by 10 bases, and 11 bases separated the two germline ends. The CDR3 DNA reads as TGTGCCAGCAGCCCGGGGGAGGGAGCTTTCTTT. It encodes CASSPGEGAFF.

The J gene is TRBJ2-3, the V gene TRBV6-4; the match to TRBD2 covers 10 bases. There are 16 residues in the CDR3. Germline V gene data show CDR1 as MRHNA and CDR2 as SNTAGT. V shed 4 bases, J shed 2 bases, and the junction held 6 bases outside the gene matches. CDR3 nucleotide sequence: TGTGCCAGCAGTGCAAAGCGGGGGGGCGTCACAGATACGCAGTATTTT. The encoded protein is CASSAKRGGVTDTQYF.

V and J are TRBV6-2 or TRBV6-3 and TRBJ1-1; 7 bases align to TRBD1. The CDR3 spans 15 residues. Germline loops: CDR1 MNHEY, CDR2 SVGEGT. The V and J ends lost 5 bases and 2 bases, in that order; junction bases with no gene match: 8. The CDR3 DNA is TGTGCCAGCAGTCCATACCAGGGGGGAAACACTGAAGCTTTCTTT. This gives the protein CASSPYQGGNTEAFF.

The chain combines TRBV27 with TRBJ1-1; 7 bases align to TRBD1. This CDR3 comprises 15 residues. Germline V gives CDR1 MNHEY, CDR2 SMNVEV (reference sequence). After removal of 2 bases from V and 1 base from J, the junction contained 4 bases not matched to a gene. This CDR3 reads CASSLTGAKNTEAFF. The CDR3 coding sequence is TGTGCCAGCAGTTTAACAGGGGCAAAGAACACTGAAGCTTTCTTT.

This clone was recorded only once. This chain connects TRBV29-1 to TRBJ2-7; weak D call: TRBD1 (6 bases). V was shortened by 7 bases and J by 3 bases, with 10 bases between the two germline ends. The CDR3 covers 11 residues. The germline gives CDR1 SQVTM, CDR2 ANQGSEA. The DNA of the CDR3 is TGCAGCGCCCGAGGGGGCTACGAGCAGTACTTC. This codes for CSARGGYEQYF.

The chain joins TRBV4-3 to TRBJ1-2, with a weak D call TRBD1 (5 bases). V was trimmed by 0 bases and J by 6 bases, leaving 11 bases between them. The CDR3 spans 14 residues. The germline V gene encodes CDR1 LGHNA and CDR2 YSLEER. The CDR3 nucleotides are TGCGCCAGCAGCCAAGAGACCGGGACGGATGGCTACACCTTC. This gives the protein CASSQETGTDGYTF.

The J gene is TRBJ2-3, the V gene TRBV10-2; TRBD2 is a possible D gene (6 bases). CDR3 length equals 14 residues. Trimming removed 3 bases from V and 4 bases from J, with 11 bases in between. In germline, CDR1 is WSHSY, CDR2 SAAADI. The CDR3 protein is CASSDGGVADTQYF. In nucleotides, the CDR3 is TGCGCCAGCAGTGACGGCGGGGTGGCAGATACGCAGTATTTT.